The text below deals with one TCR beta chain. The CDR3 runs to 16 residues. The V end lost 3 bases, the J end lost 7 bases, and 19 bases lay between the germline ends. The germline V gene has CDR1 LNHDA and CDR2 SQIVND (reference sequence). Here immunoSEQ multiplex PCR was the method, and the copy in TCRdb shows in-frame clones only, minus some. Of some 77,000 clones listed, roughly 85% are singletons. This sample was included in a study of blood T cell repertoires in COVID-19. Study context: The United States, Italy and Spain provided the acute and convalescent COVID-19 samples. Nucleic acid was either cDNA or gDNA, and it came from T cells, B-cell-depleted T cells, or PBMCs.

The sample was peripheral blood. The clonotype comes from a woman aged 55-70 years with acute or convalescent COVID-19. The V gene is TRBV19, the J gene TRBJ2-1, with D possibly being TRBD2 (5 bases). CDR3 in amino acids: CASSIPHIITSNEQFF. The CDR3 DNA reads as TGTGCCAGTAGTATCCCCCATATCATAACTAGTAATGAGCAGTTCTTC.